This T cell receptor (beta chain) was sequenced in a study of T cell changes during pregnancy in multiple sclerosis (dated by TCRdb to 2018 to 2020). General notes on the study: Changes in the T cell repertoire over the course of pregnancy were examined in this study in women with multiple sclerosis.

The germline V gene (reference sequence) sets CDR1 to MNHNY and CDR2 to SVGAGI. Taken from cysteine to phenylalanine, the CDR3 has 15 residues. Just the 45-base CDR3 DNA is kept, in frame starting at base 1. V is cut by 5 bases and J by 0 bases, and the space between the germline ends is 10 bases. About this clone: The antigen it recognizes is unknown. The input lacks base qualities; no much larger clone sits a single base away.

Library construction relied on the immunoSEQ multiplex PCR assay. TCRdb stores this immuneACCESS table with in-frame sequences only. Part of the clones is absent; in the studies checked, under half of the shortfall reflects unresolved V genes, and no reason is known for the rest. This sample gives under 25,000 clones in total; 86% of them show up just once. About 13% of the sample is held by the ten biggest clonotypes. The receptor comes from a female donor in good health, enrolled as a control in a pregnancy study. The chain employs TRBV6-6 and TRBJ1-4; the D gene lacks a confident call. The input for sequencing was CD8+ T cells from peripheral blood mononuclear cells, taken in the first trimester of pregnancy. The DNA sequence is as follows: TGTGCCAGCAGTCCCGACGGAGCAACTAATGAAAAACTGTTTTTT. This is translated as CASSPDGATNEKLFF.